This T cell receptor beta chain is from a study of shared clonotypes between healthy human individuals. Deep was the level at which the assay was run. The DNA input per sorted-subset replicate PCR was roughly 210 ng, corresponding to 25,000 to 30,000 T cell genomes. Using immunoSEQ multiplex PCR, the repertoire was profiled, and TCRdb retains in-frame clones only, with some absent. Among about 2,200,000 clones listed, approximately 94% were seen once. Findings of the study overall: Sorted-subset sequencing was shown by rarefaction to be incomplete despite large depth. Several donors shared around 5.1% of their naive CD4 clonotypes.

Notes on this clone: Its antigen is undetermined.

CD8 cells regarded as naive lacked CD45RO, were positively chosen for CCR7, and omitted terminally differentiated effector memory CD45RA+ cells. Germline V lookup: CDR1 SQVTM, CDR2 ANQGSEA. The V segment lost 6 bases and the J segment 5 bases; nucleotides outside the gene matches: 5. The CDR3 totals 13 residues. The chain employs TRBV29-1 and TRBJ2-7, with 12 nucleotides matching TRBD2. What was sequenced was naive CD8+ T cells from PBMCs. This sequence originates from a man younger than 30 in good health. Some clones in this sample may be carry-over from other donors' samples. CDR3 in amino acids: CSVLAGGPDEQYF. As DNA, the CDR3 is TGCAGCGTCCTAGCGGGAGGGCCTGACGAGCAGTACTTC.